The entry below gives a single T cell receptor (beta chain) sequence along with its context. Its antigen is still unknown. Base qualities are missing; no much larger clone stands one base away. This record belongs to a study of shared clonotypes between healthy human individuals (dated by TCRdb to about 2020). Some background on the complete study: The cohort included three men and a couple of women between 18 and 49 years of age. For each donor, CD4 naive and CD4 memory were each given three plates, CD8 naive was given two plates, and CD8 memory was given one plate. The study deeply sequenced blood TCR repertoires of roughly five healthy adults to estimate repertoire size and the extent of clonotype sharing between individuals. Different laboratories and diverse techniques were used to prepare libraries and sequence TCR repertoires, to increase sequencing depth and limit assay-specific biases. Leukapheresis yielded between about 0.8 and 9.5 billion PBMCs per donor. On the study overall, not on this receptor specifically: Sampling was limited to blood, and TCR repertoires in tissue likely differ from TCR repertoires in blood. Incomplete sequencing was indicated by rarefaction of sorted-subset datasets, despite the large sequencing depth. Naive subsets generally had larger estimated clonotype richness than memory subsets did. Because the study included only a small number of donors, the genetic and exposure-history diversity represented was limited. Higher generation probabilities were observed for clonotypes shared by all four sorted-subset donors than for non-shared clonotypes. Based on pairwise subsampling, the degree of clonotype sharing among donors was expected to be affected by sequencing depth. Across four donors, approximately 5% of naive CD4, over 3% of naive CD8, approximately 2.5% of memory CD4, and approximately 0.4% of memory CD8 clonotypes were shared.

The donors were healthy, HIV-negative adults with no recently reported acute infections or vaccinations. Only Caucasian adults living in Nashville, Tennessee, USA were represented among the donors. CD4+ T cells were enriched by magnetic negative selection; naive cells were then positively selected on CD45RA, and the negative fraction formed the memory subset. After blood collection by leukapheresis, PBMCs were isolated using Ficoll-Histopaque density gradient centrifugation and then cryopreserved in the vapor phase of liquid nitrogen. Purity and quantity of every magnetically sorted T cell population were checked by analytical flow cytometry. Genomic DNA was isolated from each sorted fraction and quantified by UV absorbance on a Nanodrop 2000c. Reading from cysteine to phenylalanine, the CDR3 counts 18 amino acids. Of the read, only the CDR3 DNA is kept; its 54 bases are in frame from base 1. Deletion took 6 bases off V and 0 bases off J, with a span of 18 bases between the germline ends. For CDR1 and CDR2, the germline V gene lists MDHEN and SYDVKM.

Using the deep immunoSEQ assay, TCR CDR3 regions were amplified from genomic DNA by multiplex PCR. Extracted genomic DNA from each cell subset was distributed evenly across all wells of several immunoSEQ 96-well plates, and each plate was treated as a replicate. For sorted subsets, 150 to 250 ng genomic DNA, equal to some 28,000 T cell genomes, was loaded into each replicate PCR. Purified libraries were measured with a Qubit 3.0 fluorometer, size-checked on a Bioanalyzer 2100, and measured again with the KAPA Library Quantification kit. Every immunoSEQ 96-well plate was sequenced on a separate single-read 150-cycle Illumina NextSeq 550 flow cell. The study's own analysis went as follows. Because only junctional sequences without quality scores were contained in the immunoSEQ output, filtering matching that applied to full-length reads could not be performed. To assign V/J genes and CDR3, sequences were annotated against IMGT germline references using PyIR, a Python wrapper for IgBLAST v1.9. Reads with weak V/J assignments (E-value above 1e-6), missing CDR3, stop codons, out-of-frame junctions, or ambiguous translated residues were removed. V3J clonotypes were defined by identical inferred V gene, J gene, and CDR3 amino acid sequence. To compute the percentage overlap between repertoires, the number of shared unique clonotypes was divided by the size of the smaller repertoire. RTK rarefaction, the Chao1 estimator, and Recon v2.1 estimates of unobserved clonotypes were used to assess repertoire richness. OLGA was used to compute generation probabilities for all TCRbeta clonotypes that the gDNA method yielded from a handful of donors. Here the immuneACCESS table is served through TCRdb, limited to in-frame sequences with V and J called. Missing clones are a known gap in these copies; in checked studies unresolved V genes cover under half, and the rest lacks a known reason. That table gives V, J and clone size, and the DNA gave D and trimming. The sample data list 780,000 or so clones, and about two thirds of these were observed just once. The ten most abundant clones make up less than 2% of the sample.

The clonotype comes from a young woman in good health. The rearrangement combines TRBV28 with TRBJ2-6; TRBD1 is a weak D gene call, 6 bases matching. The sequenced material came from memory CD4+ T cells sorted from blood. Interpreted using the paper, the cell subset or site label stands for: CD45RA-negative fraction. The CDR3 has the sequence CASSISRDIPSGANVLTF. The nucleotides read TGTGCCAGCAGCATAAGCCGGGACATACCCTCTGGGGCCAACGTCCTGACTTTC.